Listed below are T cell receptor beta chains from one sample, sequenced in a study of blood T cell repertoires in COVID-19. Using immunoSEQ multiplex PCR, the repertoire was profiled, and TCRdb retains in-frame clones only, with some absent. The profile shows about 210,000 clones, 90% of them singletons. Sequencing was carried out using PBMCs or T cells enriched from blood (not recorded which). These receptors all come from a man aged 30 to 45 who had recovered from COVID-19. CDR3s include the opening cysteine and the closing phenylalanine or tryptophan. The order of the fields is J gene, clone size, V gene, D gene, CDR3 DNA, CDR3 protein. A D gene is named only where the DNA matches it firmly. Where a row states a size, it is once, few, many or the class of an expanded clone; other rows omit it.

J: TRBJ2-7; size: .; V: TRBV19; D: TRBD1; DNA: TGTGCCAGTAGTATTCGACAGGGATTCGAGCAGTACTTC; CDR3: CASSIRQGFEQYF
J: TRBJ1-1; size: .; V: TRBV29-1; D: TRBD1; DNA: TGCAGCTTCCGACAGGGAAACATGAACACTGAAGCTTTCTTT; CDR3: CSFRQGNMNTEAFF
J: TRBJ2-7; size: .; V: TRBV5-1; D: TRBD2; DNA: TGCGCCAGCAGGAGGGCTAGCGGGGGGATCTCCTACGAGCAGTACTTC; CDR3: CASRRASGGISYEQYF
J: TRBJ2-3; size: .; V: TRBV29-1; D: TRBD2; DNA: TGCAGCGTAGACATGATAGCGGGAGGGCCCCTTAGCAGCACAGATACGCAGTATTTT; CDR3: CSVDMIAGGPLSSTDTQYF
J: TRBJ1-1; size: .; V: TRBV27; D: .; DNA: TGTGCCAGCAGTTTGACAGGCATGAACACTGAAGCTTTCTTT; CDR3: CASSLTGMNTEAFF
J: TRBJ1-5; size: .; V: TRBV7-9; D: TRBD1; DNA: TGTGCCAGCAGCCCAGGGGACAGGGGCGGCAATCAGCCCCAGCATTTT; CDR3: CASSPGDRGGNQPQHF
J: TRBJ2-3; size: few; V: TRBV19; D: .; DNA: TGTGCCAGTATGATGGGGGCGAGCACAGATACGCAGTATTTT; CDR3: CASMMGASTDTQYF
J: TRBJ2-7; size: .; V: TRBV19; D: TRBD1; DNA: TGTGCCAGTACCTCCTCCGCCGGGACAGCGTCCTCCTACGAGCAGTACTTC; CDR3: CASTSSAGTASSYEQYF
J: TRBJ1-2; size: .; V: TRBV10-3; D: TRBD1; DNA: TGTGCCTCACGGACAGGGGGGGCTGGCTACACCTTC; CDR3: CASRTGGAGYTF
J: TRBJ1-1; size: .; V: TRBV4-1; D: TRBD1; DNA: TGCGCCAGCAGCCAACCAGGACAGGGGTTGAGGATGAACACTGAAGCTTTCTTT; CDR3: CASSQPGQGLRMNTEAFF
J: TRBJ2-7; size: .; V: TRBV30; D: TRBD2; DNA: TGTGCCTTGGCGACTAGCGGGGGGCTCTACGAGCAGTACTTC; CDR3: CALATSGGLYEQYF
J: TRBJ1-2; size: once; V: TRBV2; D: TRBD1; DNA: TGTGCCAGCAGTGGGGACAGTTTGCATGGCTACACCTTC; CDR3: CASSGDSLHGYTF
J: TRBJ1-2; size: .; V: TRBV7-9; D: TRBD1; DNA: TGTGCCAGCAGCTTATCTCGGCAGGGGGCGAGTCCTGGCTACACCTTC; CDR3: CASSLSRQGASPGYTF
J: TRBJ1-1; size: .; V: TRBV2; D: TRBD1; DNA: TGTGCCGCCAGCTCAGGGACAGGGGCATCTGAAGCTTTCTTT; CDR3: CAASSGTGASEAFF
J: TRBJ2-2; size: once; V: TRBV30; D: TRBD1; DNA: TGTGCCTGGAGTTCGGGACAGGGATTCACCGGGGAGCTGTTTTTT; CDR3: CAWSSGQGFTGELFF
J: TRBJ2-1; size: .; V: TRBV18; D: TRBD1; DNA: TGTGCCAGCTCACCACCGTGGGCCCCACAGGGGGCGGACCTTGAGCAGTTCTTC; CDR3: CASSPPWAPQGADLEQFF
J: TRBJ2-5; size: .; V: TRBV28; D: .; DNA: TGTGCCAGCAGCTACCAGGGGAGGGCGTACTCACAAGAGACCCAGTACTTC; CDR3: CASSYQGRAYSQETQYF
J: TRBJ2-5; size: .; V: TRBV5-6; D: TRBD2; DNA: TGTGCCAGCGTACTAGCGGGGATCCAAGAGACCCAGTACTTC; CDR3: CASVLAGIQETQYF
J: TRBJ2-3; size: .; V: TRBV10-1; D: .; DNA: TGCGCCAGCAGTATCCGGGACTTAGCGATGGATACGCAGTATTTT; CDR3: CASSIRDLAMDTQYF
J: TRBJ1-2; size: .; V: TRBV4-3; D: TRBD1; DNA: TGCGCCAGCAGCCAAGGGGGGACAGGGTACCTCTATGGCTACACCTTC; CDR3: CASSQGGTGYLYGYTF
J: TRBJ1-5; size: few; V: TRBV7-9; D: TRBD1; DNA: TGTGCCAGCAGCTTAGTGCGCAAACAGGGGGTGGAGGATCAGCCCCAGCATTTT; CDR3: CASSLVRKQGVEDQPQHF
J: TRBJ1-1; size: .; V: TRBV19; D: .; DNA: TGTGCCAGTAGTGGGCTTACGGTCTCTGAAGCTTTCTTT; CDR3: CASSGLTVSEAFF
J: TRBJ1-4; size: .; V: TRBV4-3; D: TRBD1; DNA: TGCGCCAGCAGCTCCGGGACAGGGACCGAAAAACTGTTTTTT; CDR3: CASSSGTGTEKLFF
J: TRBJ2-3; size: .; V: TRBV12-2; D: .; DNA: TGTGCAAGTCGCTTAGACGCCCAAAAACCTAGCGGGAGGGCCGTCCTAACAGATACGCAGTATTTT; CDR3: CASRLDAQKPSGRAVLTDTQYF
J: TRBJ2-1; size: .; V: TRBV9; D: TRBD2; DNA: TGTGCCAGCAGCACTAGCGGGGGCGACTACAATGAGCAGTTCTTC; CDR3: CASSTSGGDYNEQFF
J: TRBJ2-3; size: .; V: TRBV29-1; D: .; DNA: TGCAGCGTTTCAAAACAGGGTATTGCAGATACGCAGTATTTT; CDR3: CSVSKQGIADTQYF
J: TRBJ2-7; size: .; V: TRBV27; D: .; DNA: TGTGCCAGCAGTTTGAATGGGGCCACCTACGAGCAGTACTTC; CDR3: CASSLNGATYEQYF
J: TRBJ2-5; size: once; V: TRBV11-2; D: TRBD1; DNA: TGTGCCAGCAGCTTCGGGCAGGGGGTAAAAGAGACCCAGTACTTC; CDR3: CASSFGQGVKETQYF
J: TRBJ2-7; size: .; V: TRBV25-1; D: .; DNA: TGTGCCAGCAGTTTAACCGGTTTTGAGCAGTACTTC; CDR3: CASSLTGFEQYF
J: TRBJ2-1; size: .; V: TRBV20-1; D: .; DNA: TGCAGTGCTAGTGTCGACAATGAGCAGTTCTTC; CDR3: CSASVDNEQFF
J: TRBJ1-1; size: .; V: TRBV28; D: TRBD1; DNA: TGTGCCAGTATCAGGGGGCCGGGACAGGGGGCGAGAGCTTTCTTT; CDR3: CASIRGPGQGARAFF
J: TRBJ2-3; size: .; V: TRBV11-2; D: TRBD2; DNA: TGTGCCAGCAGCTTTCTACTAGCGGGAGCAGATACGCAGTATTTT; CDR3: CASSFLLAGADTQYF
J: TRBJ2-2; size: .; V: TRBV10-1; D: TRBD1; DNA: TGCGCCAGCTCCAGGACAGGGTTGACCGGGGAGCTGTTTTTT; CDR3: CASSRTGLTGELFF